This T cell receptor beta chain was profiled in a study of radiation and T cells in renal cell carcinoma. Findings of the study overall: From baseline, blood top tumor clonotypes peaked at 2 weeks post-radiation.

Libraries were prepared by immunoSEQ multiplex PCR; TCRdb keeps only in-frame clonotypes and omits some of them. The repertoire holds around 130,000 clones, with approximately 90% as singletons. Regarding this clone: No antigen is known for it.

The germline CDR1 and CDR2 sequences are SGDLS and YYNGEE. With V trimmed by 4 bases and J by 6 bases, 9 bases remained unmatched. The CDR3 has 17 amino acids. This sample's time point: blood 2 weeks post-SBRT. Treatment in this sample: 15 Gy SBRT to primary tumor, nephrectomy 4 weeks later. This receptor was taken from a woman aged 70-85 years with renal cell carcinoma. The chain employs TRBV9 and TRBJ2-2; 13 nucleotides align to TRBD2. The sequences come from blood, collected from a patient whose treatment included radiotherapy and nephrectomy. The CDR3 region is CASSPRGLAGISGELFF. The CDR3, as DNA: TGTGCCAGCAGCCCCCGGGGACTAGCGGGGATATCCGGGGAGCTGTTTTTT.